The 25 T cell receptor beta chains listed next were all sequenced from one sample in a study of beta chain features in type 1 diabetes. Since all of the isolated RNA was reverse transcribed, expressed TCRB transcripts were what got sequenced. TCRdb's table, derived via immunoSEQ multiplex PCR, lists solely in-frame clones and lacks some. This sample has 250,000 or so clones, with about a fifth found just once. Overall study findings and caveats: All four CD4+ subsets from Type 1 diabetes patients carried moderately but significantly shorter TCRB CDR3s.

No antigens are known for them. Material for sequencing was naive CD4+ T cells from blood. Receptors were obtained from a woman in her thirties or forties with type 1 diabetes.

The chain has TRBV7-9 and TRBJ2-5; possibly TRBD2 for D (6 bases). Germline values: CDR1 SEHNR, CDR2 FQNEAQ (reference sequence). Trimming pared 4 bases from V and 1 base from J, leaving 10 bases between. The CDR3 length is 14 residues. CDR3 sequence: CASSWRGGQETQYF. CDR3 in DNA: TGTGCCAGCAGCTGGAGGGGTGGCCAAGAGACCCAGTACTTC.

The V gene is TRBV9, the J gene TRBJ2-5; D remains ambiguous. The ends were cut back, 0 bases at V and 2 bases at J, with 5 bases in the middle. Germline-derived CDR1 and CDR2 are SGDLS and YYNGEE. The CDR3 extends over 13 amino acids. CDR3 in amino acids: CASSVATQETQYF. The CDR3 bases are TGTGCCAGCAGCGTAGCCACTCAAGAGACCCAGTACTTC.

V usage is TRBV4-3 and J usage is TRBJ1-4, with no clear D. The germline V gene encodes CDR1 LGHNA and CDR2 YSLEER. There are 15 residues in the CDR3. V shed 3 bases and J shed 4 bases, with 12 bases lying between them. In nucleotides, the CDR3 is TGCGCCAGCAGCCAGGTCATTGGCCTTAATGAAAAACTGTTTTTT. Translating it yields CASSQVIGLNEKLFF.

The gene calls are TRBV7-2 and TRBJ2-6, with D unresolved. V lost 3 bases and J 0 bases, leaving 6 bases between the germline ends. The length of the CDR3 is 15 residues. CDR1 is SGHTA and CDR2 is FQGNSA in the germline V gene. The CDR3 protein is CASSFDNSGANVLTF. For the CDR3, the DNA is TGTGCCAGCAGCTTTGACAACTCTGGGGCCAACGTCCTGACTTTC.

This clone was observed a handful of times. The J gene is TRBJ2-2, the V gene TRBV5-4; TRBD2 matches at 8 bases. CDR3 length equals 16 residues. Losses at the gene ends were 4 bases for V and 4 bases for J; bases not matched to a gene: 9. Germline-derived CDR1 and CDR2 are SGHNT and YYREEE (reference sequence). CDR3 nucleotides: TGTGCCAGCAGCGTTGGTGGGACTAGAAGCACCGGGGAGCTGTTTTTT. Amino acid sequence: CASSVGGTRSTGELFF.

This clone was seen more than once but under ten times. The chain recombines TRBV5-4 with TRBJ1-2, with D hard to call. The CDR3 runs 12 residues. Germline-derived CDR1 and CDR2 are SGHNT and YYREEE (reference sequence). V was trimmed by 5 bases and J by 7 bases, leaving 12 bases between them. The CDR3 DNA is TGTGCCAGCAGTACGGAGGGTGGTGGCTACACCTTC. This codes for CASSTEGGGYTF.

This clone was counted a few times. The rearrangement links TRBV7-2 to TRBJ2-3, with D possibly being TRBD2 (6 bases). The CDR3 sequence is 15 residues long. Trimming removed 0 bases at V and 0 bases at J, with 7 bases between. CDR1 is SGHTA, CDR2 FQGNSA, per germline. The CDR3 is CASSLARGSTDTQYF. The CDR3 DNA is TGTGCCAGCAGCTTAGCACGGGGGAGCACAGATACGCAGTATTTT. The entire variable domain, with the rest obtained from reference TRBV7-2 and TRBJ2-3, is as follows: GAGVSQSPSNKVTEKGKDVELRCDPISGHTALYWYRQSLGQGLEFLIYFQGNSAPDKSGLPSDRFSAERTGGSVSTLTIQRTQQEDSAVYLCASSLARGSTDTQYFGPGTRLTVL.

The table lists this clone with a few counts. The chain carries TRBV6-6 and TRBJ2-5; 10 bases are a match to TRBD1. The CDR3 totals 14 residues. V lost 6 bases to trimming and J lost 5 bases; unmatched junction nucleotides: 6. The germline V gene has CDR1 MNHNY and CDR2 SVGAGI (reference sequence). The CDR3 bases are TGTGCCAGCAGGACCGGGACAGGGGTTGAGACCCAGTACTTC. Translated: CASRTGTGVETQYF.

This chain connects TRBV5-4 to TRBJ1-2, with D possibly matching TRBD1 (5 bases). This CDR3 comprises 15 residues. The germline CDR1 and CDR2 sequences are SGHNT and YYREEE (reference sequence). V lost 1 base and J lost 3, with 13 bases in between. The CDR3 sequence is CASSLPVWGDYGYTF. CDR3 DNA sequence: TGTGCCAGCAGCTTGCCTGTTTGGGGCGACTATGGCTACACCTTC.

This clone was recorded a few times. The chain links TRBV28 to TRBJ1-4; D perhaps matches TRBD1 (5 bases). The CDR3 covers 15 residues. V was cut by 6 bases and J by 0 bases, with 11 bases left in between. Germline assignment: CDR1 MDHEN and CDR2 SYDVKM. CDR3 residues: CASRRGIATNEKLFF. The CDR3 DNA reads TGTGCCAGCAGGCGGGGGATAGCAACTAATGAAAAACTGTTTTTT.

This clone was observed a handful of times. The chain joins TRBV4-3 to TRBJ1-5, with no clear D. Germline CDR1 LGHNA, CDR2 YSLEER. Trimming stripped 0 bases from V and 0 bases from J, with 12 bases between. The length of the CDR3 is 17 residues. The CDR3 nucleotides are TGCGCCAGCAGCCAAGATTTTGGCAGATATAGCAATCAGCCCCAGCATTTT. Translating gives CASSQDFGRYSNQPQHF.

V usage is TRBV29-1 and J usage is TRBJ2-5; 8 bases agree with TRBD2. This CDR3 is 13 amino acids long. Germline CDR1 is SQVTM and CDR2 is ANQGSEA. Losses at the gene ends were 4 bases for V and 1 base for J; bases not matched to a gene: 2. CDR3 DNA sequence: TGCAGCGTTGCACTAGCGGTCCAAGAGACCCAGTACTTC. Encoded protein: CSVALAVQETQYF.

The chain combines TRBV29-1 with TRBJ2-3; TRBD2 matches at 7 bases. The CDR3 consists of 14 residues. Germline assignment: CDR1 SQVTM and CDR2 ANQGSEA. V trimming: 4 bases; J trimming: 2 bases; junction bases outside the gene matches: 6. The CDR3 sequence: CSVALGGATDTQYF. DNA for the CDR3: TGCAGCGTTGCCCTGGGAGGGGCCACAGATACGCAGTATTTT.

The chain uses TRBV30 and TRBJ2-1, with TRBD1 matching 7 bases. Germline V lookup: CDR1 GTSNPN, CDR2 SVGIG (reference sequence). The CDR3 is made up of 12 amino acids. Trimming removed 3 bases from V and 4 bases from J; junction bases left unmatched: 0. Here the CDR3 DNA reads TGTGCCTGGAGGGGACAGTACAATGAGCAGTTCTTC. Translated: CAWRGQYNEQFF.

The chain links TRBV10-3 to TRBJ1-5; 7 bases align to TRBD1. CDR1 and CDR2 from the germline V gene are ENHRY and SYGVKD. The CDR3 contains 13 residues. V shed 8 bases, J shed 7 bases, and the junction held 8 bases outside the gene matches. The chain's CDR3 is CAIQGQEGQPQHF. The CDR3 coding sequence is TGTGCCATCCAAGGACAGGAGGGACAGCCCCAGCATTTT.

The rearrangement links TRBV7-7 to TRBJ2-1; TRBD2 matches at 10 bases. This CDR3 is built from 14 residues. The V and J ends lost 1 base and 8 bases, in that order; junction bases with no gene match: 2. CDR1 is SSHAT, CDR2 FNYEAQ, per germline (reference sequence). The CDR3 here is CASSLGLAGDEQFF. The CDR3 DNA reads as TGTGCCAGCAGCTTAGGCCTAGCGGGAGATGAGCAGTTCTTC.

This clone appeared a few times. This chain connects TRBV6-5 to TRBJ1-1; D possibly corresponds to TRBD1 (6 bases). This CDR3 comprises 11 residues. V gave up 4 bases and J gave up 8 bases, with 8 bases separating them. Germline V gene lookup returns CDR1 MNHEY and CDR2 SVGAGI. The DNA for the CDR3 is TGTGCCAGCAGTTCGGGACAAGAAGCTTTCTTT. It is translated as CASSSGQEAFF.

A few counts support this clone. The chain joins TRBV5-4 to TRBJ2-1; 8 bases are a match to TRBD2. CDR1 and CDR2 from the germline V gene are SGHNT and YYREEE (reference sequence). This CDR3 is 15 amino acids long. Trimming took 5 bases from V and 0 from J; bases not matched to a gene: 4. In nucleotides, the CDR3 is TGTGCCAGCAGTAGCGGGACTAGCTCCTACAATGAGCAGTTCTTC. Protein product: CASSSGTSSYNEQFF. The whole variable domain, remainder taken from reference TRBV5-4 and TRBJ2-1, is ETGVTQSPTHLIKTRGQQVTLRCSSQSGHNTVSWYQQALGQGPQFIFQYYREEENGRGNFPPRFSGLQFPNYSSELNVNALELDDSALYLCASSSGTSSYNEQFFGPGTRLTVL.

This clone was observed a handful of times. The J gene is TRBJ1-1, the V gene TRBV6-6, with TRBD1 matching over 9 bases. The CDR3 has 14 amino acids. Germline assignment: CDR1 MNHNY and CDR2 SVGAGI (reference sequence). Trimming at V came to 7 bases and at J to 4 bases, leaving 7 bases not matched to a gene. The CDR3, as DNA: TGTGCCAGCACCCTGGACAGGGGAGGCACTGAAGCTTTCTTT. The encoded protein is CASTLDRGGTEAFF.

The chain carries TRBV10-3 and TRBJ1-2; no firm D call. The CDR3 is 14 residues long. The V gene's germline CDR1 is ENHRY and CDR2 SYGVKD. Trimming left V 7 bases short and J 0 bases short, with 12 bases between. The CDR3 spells CAITTSEANYGYTF. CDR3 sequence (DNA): TGTGCCATCACGACTTCCGAAGCTAACTATGGCTACACCTTC.

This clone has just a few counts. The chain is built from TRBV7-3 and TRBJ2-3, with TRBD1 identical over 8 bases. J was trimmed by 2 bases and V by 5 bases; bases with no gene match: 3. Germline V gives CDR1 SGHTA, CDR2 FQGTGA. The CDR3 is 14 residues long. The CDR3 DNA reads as TGTGCCAGCAGCCGGGACAGGTACACAGATACGCAGTATTTT. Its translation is CASSRDRYTDTQYF.

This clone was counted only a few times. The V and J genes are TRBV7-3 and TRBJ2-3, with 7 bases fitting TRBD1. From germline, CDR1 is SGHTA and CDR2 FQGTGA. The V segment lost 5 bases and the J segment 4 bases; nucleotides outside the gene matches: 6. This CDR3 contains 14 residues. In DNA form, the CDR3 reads TGTGCCAGCAGCCCCGGGACAGCCGCAGATACGCAGTATTTT. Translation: CASSPGTAADTQYF. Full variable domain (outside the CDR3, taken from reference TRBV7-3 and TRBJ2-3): GAGVSQTPSNKVTEKGKYVELRCDPISGHTALYWYRQSLGQGPEFLIYFQGTGAADDSGLPNDRFFAVRPEGSVSTLKIQRTERGDSAVYLCASSPGTAADTQYFGPGTRLTVL.

The CDR3 DNA reads TGTGCCAGCAGTTTACACCAGGCCGGGGAGCTGTTTTTT. Protein: CASSLHQAGELFF. This rearrangement joins TRBV28 to TRBJ2-2; no clear D. The CDR3 totals 13 residues. Germline V CDR1 and CDR2: MDHEN, SYDVKM. Trimming left V 2 bases short and J 6 bases short, with 7 bases between. The full variable domain, with the rest looked up from reference TRBV28 and TRBJ2-2, is DVKVTQSSRYLVKRTGEKVFLECVQDMDHENMFWYRQDPGLGLRLIYFSYDVKMKEKGDIPEGYSVSREKKERFSLILESASTNQTSMYLCASSLHQAGELFFGEGSRLTVL.

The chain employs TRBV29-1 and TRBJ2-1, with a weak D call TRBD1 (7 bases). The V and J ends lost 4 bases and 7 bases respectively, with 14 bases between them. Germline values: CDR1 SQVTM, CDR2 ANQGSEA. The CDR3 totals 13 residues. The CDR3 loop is CSVAAGGLNEQFF. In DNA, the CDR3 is TGCAGCGTTGCGGCAGGGGGGTTAAATGAGCAGTTCTTC.

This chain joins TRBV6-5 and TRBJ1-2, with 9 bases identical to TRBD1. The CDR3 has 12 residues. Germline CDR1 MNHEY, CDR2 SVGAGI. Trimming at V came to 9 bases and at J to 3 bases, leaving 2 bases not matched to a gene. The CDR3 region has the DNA TGTGCCAGTTGGACAGGGGACTATGGCTACACCTTC. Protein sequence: CASWTGDYGYTF.